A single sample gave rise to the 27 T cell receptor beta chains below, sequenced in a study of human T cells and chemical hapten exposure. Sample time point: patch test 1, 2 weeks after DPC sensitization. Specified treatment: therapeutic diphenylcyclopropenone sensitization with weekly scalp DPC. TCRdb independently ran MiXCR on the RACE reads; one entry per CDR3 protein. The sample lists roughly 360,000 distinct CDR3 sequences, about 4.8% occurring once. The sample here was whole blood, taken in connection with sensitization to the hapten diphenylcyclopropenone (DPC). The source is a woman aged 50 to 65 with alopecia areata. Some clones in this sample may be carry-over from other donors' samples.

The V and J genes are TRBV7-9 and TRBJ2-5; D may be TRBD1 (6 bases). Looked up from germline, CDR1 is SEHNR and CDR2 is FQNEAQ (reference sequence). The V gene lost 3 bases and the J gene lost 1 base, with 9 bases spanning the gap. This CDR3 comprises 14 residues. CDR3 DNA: TGTGCCAGCAGCTTCACGGACAGCCAAGAGACCCAGTACTTC. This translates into CASSFTDSQETQYF. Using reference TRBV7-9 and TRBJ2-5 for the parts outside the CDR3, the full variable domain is DTGVSQNPRHKITKRGQNVTFRCDPISEHNRLYWYRQTLGQGPEFLTYFQNEAQLEKSRLLSDRFSAERPKGSFSTLEIQRTEQGDSAMYLCASSFTDSQETQYFGPGTRLLVL.

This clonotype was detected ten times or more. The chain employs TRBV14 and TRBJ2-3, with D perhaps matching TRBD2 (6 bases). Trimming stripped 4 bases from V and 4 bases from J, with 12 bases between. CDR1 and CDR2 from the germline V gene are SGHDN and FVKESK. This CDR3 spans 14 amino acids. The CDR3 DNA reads TGTGCCAGCAGCCTACTAGCTCCGCCAGATACGCAGTATTTT. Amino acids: CASSLLAPPDTQYF.

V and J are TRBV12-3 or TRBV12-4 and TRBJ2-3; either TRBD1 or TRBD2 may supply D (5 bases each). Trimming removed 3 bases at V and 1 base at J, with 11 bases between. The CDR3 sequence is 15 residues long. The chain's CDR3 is CASSLGPLGTDTQYF. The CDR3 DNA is TGTGCCAGCAGTTTGGGACCCCTTGGCACAGATACGCAGTATTTT.

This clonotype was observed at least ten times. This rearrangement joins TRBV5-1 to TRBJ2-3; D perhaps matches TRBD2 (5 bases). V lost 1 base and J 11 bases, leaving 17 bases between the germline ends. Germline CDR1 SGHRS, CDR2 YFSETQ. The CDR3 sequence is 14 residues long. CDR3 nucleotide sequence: TGCGCCAGCAGCTTGATGTCTTCCCGACGGGAGCAGTATTTT. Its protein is CASSLMSSRREQYF. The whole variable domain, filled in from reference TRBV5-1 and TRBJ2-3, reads KAGVTQTPRYLIKTRGQQVTLSCSPISGHRSVSWYQQTPGQGLQFLFEYFSETQRNKGNFPGRFSGRQFSNSRSEMNVSTLELGDSALYLCASSLMSSRREQYFGPGTRLTVL.

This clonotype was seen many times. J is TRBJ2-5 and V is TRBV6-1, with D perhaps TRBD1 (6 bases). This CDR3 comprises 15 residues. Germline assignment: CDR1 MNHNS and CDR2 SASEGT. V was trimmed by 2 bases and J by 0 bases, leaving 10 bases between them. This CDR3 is CASSETGMYQETQYF. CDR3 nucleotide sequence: TGTGCCAGCAGTGAAACAGGGATGTACCAAGAGACCCAGTACTTC.

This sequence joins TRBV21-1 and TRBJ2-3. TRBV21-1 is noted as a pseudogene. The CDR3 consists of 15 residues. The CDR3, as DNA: TGTGCCAGCAGCAAAGTAACTGCAGTCACAGATACGCAGTATTTT. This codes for CASSKVTAVTDTQYF.

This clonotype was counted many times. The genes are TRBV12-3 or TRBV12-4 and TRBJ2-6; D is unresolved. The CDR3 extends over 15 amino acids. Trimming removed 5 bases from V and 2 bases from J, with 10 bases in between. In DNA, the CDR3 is TGTGCCAGCAGTCTCCACAGTACTGGGGCCAACGTCCTGACTTTC. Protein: CASSLHSTGANVLTF.

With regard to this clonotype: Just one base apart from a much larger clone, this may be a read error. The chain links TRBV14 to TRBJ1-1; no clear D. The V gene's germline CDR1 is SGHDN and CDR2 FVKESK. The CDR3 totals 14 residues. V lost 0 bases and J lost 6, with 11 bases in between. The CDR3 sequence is CASSQDYKAAEAFF. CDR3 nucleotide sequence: TGTGCCAGCAGCCAAGACTACAAAGCCGCTGAAGCTTTCTTT. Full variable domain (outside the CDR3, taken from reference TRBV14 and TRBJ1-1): EAGVTQFPSHSVIEKGQTVTLRCDPISGHDNLYWYRRVMGKEIKFLLHFVKESKQDESGMPNNRFLAERTGGTYSTLKVQPAELEDSGVYFCASSQDYKAAEAFFGQGTRLTVV.

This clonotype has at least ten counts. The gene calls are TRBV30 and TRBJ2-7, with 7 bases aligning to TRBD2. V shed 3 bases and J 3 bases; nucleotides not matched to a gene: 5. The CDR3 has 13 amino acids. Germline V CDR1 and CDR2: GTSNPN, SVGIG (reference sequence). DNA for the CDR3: TGTGCCTGGAGCGGACTAGTTTTCTACGAGCAGTACTTC. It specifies CAWSGLVFYEQYF.

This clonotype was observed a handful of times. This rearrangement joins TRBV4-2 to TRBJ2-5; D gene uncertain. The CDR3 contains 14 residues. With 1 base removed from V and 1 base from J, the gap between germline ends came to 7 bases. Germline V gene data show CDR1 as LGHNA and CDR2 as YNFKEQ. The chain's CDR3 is CASSQVSGQETQYF. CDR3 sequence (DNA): TGTGCCAGCAGCCAAGTTTCAGGCCAAGAGACCCAGTACTTC.

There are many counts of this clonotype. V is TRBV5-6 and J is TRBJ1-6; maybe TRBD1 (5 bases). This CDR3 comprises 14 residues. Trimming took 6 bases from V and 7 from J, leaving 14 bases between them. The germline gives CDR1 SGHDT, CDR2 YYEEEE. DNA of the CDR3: TGTGCCAGCAACCAGGCTAGGGGCAATTCACCCCTCCACTTT. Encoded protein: CASNQARGNSPLHF.

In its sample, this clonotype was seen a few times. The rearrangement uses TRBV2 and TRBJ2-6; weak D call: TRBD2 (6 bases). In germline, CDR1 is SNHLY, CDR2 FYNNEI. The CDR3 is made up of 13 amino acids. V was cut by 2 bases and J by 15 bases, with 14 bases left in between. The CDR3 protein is CASSELRGFGLTF. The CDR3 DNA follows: TGTGCCAGCAGTGAATTGCGGGGATTCGGCCTGACTTTC.

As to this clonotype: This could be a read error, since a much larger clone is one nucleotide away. CDR3 sequence reads: CASSQEGDRGDTINF. Here the CDR3 DNA reads TGCGCCAGCAGCCAAGAGGGGGACAGGGGAGACACCATAAATTTT. The V gene is TRBV4-1, the J gene TRBJ1-3; 10 nucleotides agree with TRBD1. CDR1 is MGHRA and CDR2 is YSYEKL in the germline V gene. The length of the CDR3 is 15 residues.

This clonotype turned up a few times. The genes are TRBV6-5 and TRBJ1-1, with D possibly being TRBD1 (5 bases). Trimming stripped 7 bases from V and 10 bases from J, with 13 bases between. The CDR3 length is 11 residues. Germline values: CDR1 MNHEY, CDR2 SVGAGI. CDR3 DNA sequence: TGTGCCAGCACCCGGGGCCATTTAGCTTTCTTT. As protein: CASTRGHLAFF.

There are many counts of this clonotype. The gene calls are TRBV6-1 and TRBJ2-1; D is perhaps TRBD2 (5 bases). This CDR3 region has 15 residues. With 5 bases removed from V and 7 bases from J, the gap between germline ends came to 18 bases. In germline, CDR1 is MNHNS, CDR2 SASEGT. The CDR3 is CASSPRPQPGNEQFF. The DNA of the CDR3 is TGTGCCAGCAGTCCCCGGCCCCAGCCGGGGAATGAGCAGTTCTTC.

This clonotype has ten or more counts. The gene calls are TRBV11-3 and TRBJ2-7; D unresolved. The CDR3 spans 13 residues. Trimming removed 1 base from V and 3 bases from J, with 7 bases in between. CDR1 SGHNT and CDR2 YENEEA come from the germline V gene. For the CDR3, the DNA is TGTGCCAGCAGCTTAGTTTACGGCTACGAGCAGTACTTC. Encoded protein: CASSLVYGYEQYF. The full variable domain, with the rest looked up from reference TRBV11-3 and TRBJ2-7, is EAGVVQSPRYKIIEKKQPVAFWCNPISGHNTLYWYLQNLGQGPELLIRYENEEAVDDSQLPKDRFSAERLKGVDSTLKIQPAELGDSAVYLCASSLVYGYEQYFGPGTRLTVT.

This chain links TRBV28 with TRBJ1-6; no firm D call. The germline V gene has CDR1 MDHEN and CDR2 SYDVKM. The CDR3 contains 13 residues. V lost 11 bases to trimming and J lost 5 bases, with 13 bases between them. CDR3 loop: CAVVGVNNSPLHF. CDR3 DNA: TGTGCCGTCGTTGGCGTCAATAATTCACCCCTCCACTTT.

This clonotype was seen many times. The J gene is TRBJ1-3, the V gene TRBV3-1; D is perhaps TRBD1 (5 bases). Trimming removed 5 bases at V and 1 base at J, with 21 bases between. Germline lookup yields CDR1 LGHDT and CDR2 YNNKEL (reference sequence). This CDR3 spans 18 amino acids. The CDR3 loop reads CASSEGTDLLVSGNTIYF. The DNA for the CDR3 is TGTGCCAGCAGCGAAGGGACTGATCTCTTAGTTTCTGGAAACACCATATATTTT.

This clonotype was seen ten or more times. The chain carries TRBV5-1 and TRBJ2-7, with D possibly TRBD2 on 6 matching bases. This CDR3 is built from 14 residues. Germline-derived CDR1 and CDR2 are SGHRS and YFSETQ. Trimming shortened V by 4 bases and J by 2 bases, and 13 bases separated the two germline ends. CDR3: CASSPGLLAYEQYF. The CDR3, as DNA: TGCGCCAGCAGCCCGGGACTTCTCGCCTACGAGCAGTACTTC. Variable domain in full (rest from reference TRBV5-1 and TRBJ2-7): KAGVTQTPRYLIKTRGQQVTLSCSPISGHRSVSWYQQTPGQGLQFLFEYFSETQRNKGNFPGRFSGRQFSNSRSEMNVSTLELGDSALYLCASSPGLLAYEQYFGPGTRLTVT.

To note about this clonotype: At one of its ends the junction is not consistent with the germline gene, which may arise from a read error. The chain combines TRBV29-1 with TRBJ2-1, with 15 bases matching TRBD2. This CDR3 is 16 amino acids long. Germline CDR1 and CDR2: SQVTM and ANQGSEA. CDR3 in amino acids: CSAMGLAGGPPNEQIF. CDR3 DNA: TGCAGCGCTATGGGACTAGCGGGGGGTCCTCCCAATGAGCAGATCTTC.

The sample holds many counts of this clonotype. CDR3 residues: CSARGLAGGPKYQETQYF. CDR3 coding DNA: TGCAGTGCTAGAGGTTTAGCGGGAGGGCCTAAGTACCAAGAGACCCAGTACTTC. The chain has TRBV20-1 and TRBJ2-5; the match to TRBD2 covers 11 bases. J gave up 0 bases and V 1 base, and 10 bases lay outside the gene matches. This CDR3 comprises 18 residues. Germline V lookup: CDR1 DFQATT, CDR2 SNEGSKA (reference sequence).

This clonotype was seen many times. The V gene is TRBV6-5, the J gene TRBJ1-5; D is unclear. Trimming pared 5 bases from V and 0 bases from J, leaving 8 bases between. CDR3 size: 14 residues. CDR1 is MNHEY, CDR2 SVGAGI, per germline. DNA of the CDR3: TGTGCCAGCAGTCCCCACCCTAGCAATCAGCCCCAGCATTTT. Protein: CASSPHPSNQPQHF.

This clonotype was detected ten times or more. The CDR3 DNA follows: TGTGCCAGTCGAGACACAGATACGCAGTATTTT. It is translated as CASRDTDTQYF. V is TRBV2 and J is TRBJ2-3; no clear D gene. This CDR3 contains 11 residues. Germline-derived CDR1 and CDR2 are SNHLY and FYNNEI. V was clipped by 9 bases and J by 2 bases, with 6 bases between them.

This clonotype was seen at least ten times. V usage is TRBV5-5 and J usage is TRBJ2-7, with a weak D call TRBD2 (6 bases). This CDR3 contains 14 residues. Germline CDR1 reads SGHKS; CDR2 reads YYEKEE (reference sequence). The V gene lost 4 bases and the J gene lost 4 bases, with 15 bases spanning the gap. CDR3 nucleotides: TGTGCCAGCAGCCCGGAGGGACTTCCTTACGAGCAGTACTTC. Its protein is CASSPEGLPYEQYF.

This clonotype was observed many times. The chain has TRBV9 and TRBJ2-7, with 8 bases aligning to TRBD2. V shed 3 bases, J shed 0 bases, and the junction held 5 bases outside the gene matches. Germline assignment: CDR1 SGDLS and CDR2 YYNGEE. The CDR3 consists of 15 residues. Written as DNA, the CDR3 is TGTGCCAGCAGCGGAGAGCGGGGGCCCTCCTACGAGCAGTACTTC. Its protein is CASSGERGPSYEQYF. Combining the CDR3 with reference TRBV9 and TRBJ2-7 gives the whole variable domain DSGVTQTPKHLITATGQRVTLRCSPRSGDLSVYWYQQSLDQGLQFLIQYYNGEERAKGNILERFSAQQFPDLHSELNLSSLELGDSALYFCASSGERGPSYEQYFGPGTRLTVT.

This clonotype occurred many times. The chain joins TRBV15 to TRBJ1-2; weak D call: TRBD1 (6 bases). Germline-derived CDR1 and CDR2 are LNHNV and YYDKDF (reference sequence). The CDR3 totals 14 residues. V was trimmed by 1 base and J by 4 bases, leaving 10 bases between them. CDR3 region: CATSRAGGPYGYTF. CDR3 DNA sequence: TGTGCCACCAGCAGAGCTGGGGGCCCCTATGGCTACACCTTC.

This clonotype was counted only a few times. For the CDR3, the DNA is TGTGCCAGCAGCCCTCAACAGGGCACTGGGGCCAACGTCCTGACTTTC. It specifies CASSPQQGTGANVLTF. The rearrangement links TRBV7-2 to TRBJ2-6; a possible D gene is TRBD1 (6 bases). Germline values: CDR1 SGHTA, CDR2 FQGNSA. CDR3 length equals 16 residues. V was shortened by 5 bases and J by 2 bases, with 13 bases between the two germline ends. Drawing the rest from reference TRBV7-2 and TRBJ2-6, the complete variable domain is GAGVSQSPSNKVTEKGKDVELRCDPISGHTALYWYRQSLGQGLEFLIYFQGNSAPDKSGLPSDRFSAERTGGSVSTLTIQRTQQEDSAVYLCASSPQQGTGANVLTFGAGSRLTVL.